These T cell receptor beta chains were read from a single sample in a study of response to subunit inactivated influenza vaccine. One entry per CDR3 protein results from TCRdb running MiXCR on the RT-PCR reads. Here the sample spans 500,000 to 600,000 distinct CDR3 sequences, approximately 15% being singletons. The sequenced sample was CD4+ T cells sorted from PBMCs, obtained around 25 months after vaccination. The receptor source for this set is a man between 50 and 75 years old who received an inactivated influenza vaccine. Both conserved end residues are trimmed from each CDR3.

TRBJ2-1,TRBV28,13,ASRRGTSYFNEQF
TRBJ2-7,TRBV28,12,ASSRPGLAGEQY
TRBJ2-7,TRBV5-1,15,ASSLAYGSGNSYEQY
TRBJ2-1,TRBV7-3,12,ASSFGREGPEQF
TRBJ2-1,TRBV6-5,12,ASSSHTMRNEQF
TRBJ2-5,TRBV2,10,ASFRRWETQY
TRBJ2-7,TRBV11-1,12,ASSPMDRPYEQY
TRBJ2-7,TRBV7-2,15,ASSRTSGGLSSYEQY
TRBJ2-5,TRBV30,13,AWSDTSVGGETQY
TRBJ2-5,TRBV29-1,10,SVENRQETQY
TRBJ1-2,TRBV12-3/TRBV12-4,13,ASWPGLLFNYGYT
TRBJ2-3,TRBV29-1,14,SVLGGPREPPDTQY
TRBJ2-1,TRBV7-6,14,ASSFRLGGSYNEQF
TRBJ2-1,TRBV10-3,13,AISVGTGARSEQF
TRBJ2-6,TRBV12-3/TRBV12-4,10,ATGPGANVLT
TRBJ1-5,TRBV2,13,ASRGDRGSNQPQH
TRBJ2-3,TRBV20-1,11,SARGDSTDTQY
TRBJ2-2,TRBV5-6,15,ASSPASGTWNTGELF
TRBJ1-5,TRBV20-1,13,SARAPTGAGQPQH
TRBJ2-1,TRBV20-1,14,SADPSSATSYNEQF
TRBJ1-1,TRBV6-2/TRBV6-3,11,ASSPTRTAGAF
TRBJ2-1,TRBV28,14,ASSPNTGGSYNEQF
TRBJ2-3,TRBV20-1,13,SADGLAGSTDTQY
TRBJ2-1,TRBV7-2,14,ASSSSGGTVYNEQF
TRBJ2-1,TRBV11-3,12,ASSQTGGSNEQF
TRBJ2-7,TRBV12-3/TRBV12-4,11,ASRKGGAGEQY
TRBJ2-3,TRBV20-1,11,SARPSYTDTQY
TRBJ2-1,TRBV29-1,9,SVGGAGEQF
TRBJ2-7,TRBV20-1,11,SASVRNTYEQY
TRBJ1-2,TRBV20-1,12,SARLTDLGYGYT
TRBJ1-2,TRBV12-3/TRBV12-4,12,ASSFTDRSYGYT
TRBJ2-2,TRBV30,12,AWTLLEDTGELF